This T cell receptor beta chain derives from a study of cytomegalovirus exposure and HLA in healthy donors. Overall study findings and caveats: According to the study, 150 to 200 TCR beta chains were cytomegalovirus-associated. A highly shared variant cluster was judged a likely technical artifact.

The CDR3 has 14 residues. V shed 5 bases and J shed 3 bases, with 14 bases lying between them. CDR1 is MNHEY and CDR2 is SVGAGI in the germline V gene. Primers included in the PCR were 60 Vbeta and 13 Jbeta primers. Some clones are missing from TCRdb's copy, which holds only in-frame ones; the method was immunoSEQ multiplex PCR. The sample lists about 150,000 clones, just under 75% occurring once. Turning to this clone: Its target is not known.

The sequence was collected from a woman aged 18-29 years in good health and CMV-seronegative. The rearrangement links TRBV6-5 to TRBJ2-7; perhaps TRBD2 as D (7 bases). Sequencing was performed on PBMCs. CDR3 in amino acids: CASSIMGGRYEQYF. CDR3 DNA sequence: TGTGCCAGCAGTATCATGGGGGGGCGCTACGAGCAGTACTTC.